This TCR beta chain was profiled in a study of beta chain features in type 1 diabetes (dated by TCRdb to between 2018 and 2020). Study-level background: No differences in mean age, gender distribution, total cell number or subset yield were found between patients and healthy donors. Regulatory and stem cell-like memory subsets were obtained from only 8 patients and roughly eight healthy donors, while naive and central memory subsets were obtained from all 28 donors. Across all samples, fewer than 130 million sorted cells were examined, and cell number per subset correlated strongly with RNA yield. In the study, recently diagnosed type 1 diabetes patients and matched healthy donors were compared on the TCRB repertoires of their sorted circulating CD4+ T cell subsets.

Via the germline V gene, CDR1 is SQVTM and CDR2 ANQGSEA. From the cysteine through the phenylalanine, the CDR3 covers 12 amino acids. Only the CDR3 portion is preserved as DNA: 36 bases, with reading frame beginning at the first base. V is pared back by 5 bases and J by 0 bases, with 5 bases lying between the germline termini. From each donor, a single peripheral blood sample of about 100 mL on average was drawn into heparinised tubes. A BD FACSAria II and a panel including CD45RO, CCR7, CD25, CD127, CD95 and CD27 were used to sort naive, central memory, regulatory and stem cell-like memory CD4+ T cells. Every sorted population had a purity above 95%. Right away, PBMCs were isolated by Lymphoprep density gradient centrifugation and were stained directly, with no culture step. So that batch effects would be minimized, each experiment stained and sorted samples in pairs, pairing one healthy donor with one patient.

This clone appeared many times. This clone's antigen is unknown. No base-level quality is on record; no much larger clone is a single base apart. Points the paper makes about the study in general: At VDJ recombination sites, type 1 diabetes patients had fewer insertions and more deleted nucleotides, which implies abnormalities in thymic rearrangement. Because the HLA sub-analyses included only small numbers of individuals, any influence of HLA type on TCRB rearrangement was left unresolved. Naive, central memory and regulatory TCRB repertoires appeared to be more similar among patients than among healthy donors. PCR might favor shorter templates, but patient and control samples were amplified and corrected together, so any skew would affect both groups equally. Because cDNA was sequenced instead of genomic DNA, highly expressing activated cells could be over-represented, though the groups showed no difference in activation or CD3 levels. Type 1 diabetes patients showed a moderate but significant shortening of TCRB CDR3 length in all four CD4+ subsets.

The entire amount of isolated RNA was reverse transcribed using the High Capacity cDNA Reverse Transcription Kit, so the sequenced TCRB transcripts were expressed ones. Naive, central memory and regulatory T cell samples underwent deep immunoSEQ sequencing, averaging roughly 3.5 million total reads per sample. After sorted cells were lysed in RLT buffer, RNA was extracted with DNase-treated RNeasy Micro or Mini kits, with the choice depending on cell number. Each cell subset was processed separately to prevent cross-contamination, with patient and healthy donor samples processed together. Using the immunoSEQ multiplex PCR, TCRB sequences were amplified from cDNA into 87-bp fragments spanning the CDR3 region. Sequencing of the amplicons was performed on the Illumina HiSeq platform. On the authors' methods: PCR bias was corrected computationally using synthetic template baselines, and reads within Hamming distance 2 were collapsed, with unmergeable singletons discarded. By aligning reads against IMGT, V, D and J genes, CDR3 length, and insertions or deletions at six rearrangement sites were assigned. Clonotype counts were normalized to sorted cell number within each subset before computing true diversity and Gini coefficients with the tcR R package. Repertoire sharing was quantified using the overlap coefficient calculated on TCRB nucleotide sequences. Out-of-frame TCRB sequences from naive cells were analyzed as a proxy for the pre-selection repertoire. TCRdb obtained this table from immuneACCESS and retained in-frame rearrangements with V and J assigned. These tables miss some clones; where compared with another copy, unresolved V genes account for less than half of the shortfall, and the remainder is unexplained. That table furnishes V, J and clone size, whereas the DNA furnished D and trimming. The sample contains approximately 270,000 clones, over 11% of them found a single time. The leading ten clones occupy approximately 0.015% of the sample.

This receptor was obtained from a man aged 25-45 years with type 1 diabetes. The sequencing sample was made of naive CD4+ T cells from blood. The cell subset or site label here, explained by the study, means: true naive CD4+ T cells. The chain was built from TRBV29-1 and TRBJ2-4, with no confident D gene call. The sequence in DNA is TGCAGCGTTCGAGGAGCCAAAAACATTCAGTACTTC. This sequence encodes CSVRGAKNIQYF. Beyond the CDR3, the reference TRBV29-1 and TRBJ2-4 genes provide the residues; the full variable domain reads: SAVISQKPSRDICQRGTSLTIQCQVDSQVTMMFWYRQQPGQSLTLIATANQGSEATYESGFVIDKFPISRPNLTFSTLTVSNMSPEDSSIYLCSVRGAKNIQYFGAGTRLSVL.